The 24 T cell receptor beta chains below were found in one sample sequenced in a study of blood T cells in healthy people across ages. Using a J-beta primer mix together with a sample-barcoded 5' primer, a second PCR was run for about 6 to 11 cycles. TCRdb analysed the 5' RACE reads with MiXCR anew, one entry per CDR3 protein. Seen here are approximately 1,000,000 distinct CDR3 sequences, around two fifths observed once, and the top ten hold over 10%. The sequenced sample was blood. All receptors come from a man aged 18 to 29 in good health.

The chain couples TRBV29-1 to TRBJ2-7; 8 bases are shared with TRBD1. The trim removed 6 bases at V and 3 bases at J, leaving 4 bases unmatched. The CDR3 sequence is 12 residues long. Germline V gives CDR1 SQVTM, CDR2 ANQGSEA. The CDR3: CSVRTGIYEQYF. For the CDR3, the DNA is TGCAGCGTCAGGACAGGGATCTACGAGCAGTACTTC.

This clonotype occurred once. This chain connects TRBV13 to TRBJ1-1; D is undetermined. Germline-derived CDR1 and CDR2 are PRHDT and FYEKMQ (reference sequence). The germline V and J ends were trimmed by 1 base and 8 bases, with 8 bases remaining between them. The CDR3 extends over 12 amino acids. CDR3 nucleotides: TGTGCCAGCAGCTTAGAAATAGAAGAAGCTTTCTTT. Amino acid sequence: CASSLEIEEAFF. Supplemented by reference TRBV13 and TRBJ1-1, the full variable domain reads AAGVIQSPRHLIKEKRETATLKCYPIPRHDTVYWYQQGPGQDPQFLISFYEKMQSDKGSIPDRFSAQQFSDYHSELNMSSLELGDSALYFCASSLEIEEAFFGQGTRLTVV.

V is TRBV5-6 and J is TRBJ2-4, with 7 positions matching TRBD1. The CDR3 is made up of 16 amino acids. J lost 1 base, V lost 0 bases, and 4 bases had no gene match. Germline V CDR1 and CDR2: SGHDT, YYEEEE. The CDR3 coding sequence is TGTGCCAGCAGCTTGGGAGGGGGCCTGGCCAAAAACATTCAGTACTTC. It specifies CASSLGGGLAKNIQYF.

The chain recombines TRBV28 with TRBJ2-7; the D call may be TRBD1 or TRBD2 (7 bases each). The CDR3 length is 14 residues. Germline V gives CDR1 MDHEN, CDR2 SYDVKM. V shed 10 bases and J shed 4 bases, with 20 bases lying between them. The CDR3 is CATSDREGIYEQYF. Written as DNA, the CDR3 is TGTGCCACCTCCGACAGGGAGGGTATTTACGAGCAGTACTTC.

This clonotype was found many times. The rearrangement links TRBV5-1 to TRBJ2-1; the D gene is possibly TRBD2 (6 bases). CDR3 length: 14 residues. Germline CDR1 and CDR2: SGHRS and YFSETQ. V was cut by 0 bases and J by 15 bases, with 19 bases left in between. The chain's CDR3 is CASSLETLKGGPFF. In nucleotides, the CDR3 is TGCGCCAGCAGCTTGGAGACCTTAAAGGGAGGACCGTTCTTC.

V and J are TRBV9 and TRBJ2-5; the D is unclear. Germline V lookup: CDR1 SGDLS, CDR2 YYNGEE. This CDR3 has 14 residues. V was pared by 0 bases and J by 2 bases, with 8 bases between. The CDR3 sequence is CASSVVGSQETQYF. CDR3 bases: TGTGCCAGCAGCGTAGTGGGCTCGCAAGAGACCCAGTACTTC.

The table lists this clonotype with a count of one. The chain combines TRBV10-3 with TRBJ2-3, with 7 positions matching TRBD2. The germline gives CDR1 ENHRY, CDR2 SYGVKD. J was trimmed by 2 bases and V by 4 bases; bases with no gene match: 3. CDR3 length: 14 residues. This chain's CDR3 is CAISGGGTTDTQYF. CDR3 sequence (DNA): TGTGCCATCAGTGGGGGGGGAACCACAGATACGCAGTATTTT.

The count of this clonotype is one. This may stem from a read error, because a much larger clone lies one nucleotide away. The rearrangement links TRBV6-2 or TRBV6-3 to TRBJ2-3; D possibly matches TRBD1 or TRBD2 (6 bases each). Germline CDR1 reads MNHEY; CDR2 reads SVGEGT. The length of the CDR3 is 14 residues. Here the CDR3 DNA reads TGTGCCAGCAGTTTACAGGGACTCACAGAGACGCAGTATTTT. It is translated as CASSLQGLTETQYF.

The J gene is TRBJ2-1, the V gene TRBV9, with a tentative D call TRBD2 (5 bases). Germline values: CDR1 SGDLS, CDR2 YYNGEE. The V end lost 4 bases, the J end lost 2 bases, and 10 bases lay between the germline ends. The CDR3 extends over 14 amino acids. CDR3 nucleotides: TGTGCCAGCAGCATGACGGGAACCTACAATGAGCAGTTCTTC. This sequence encodes CASSMTGTYNEQFF.

This clonotype showed up just a few times. The chain links TRBV4-2 to TRBJ1-6; possible D gene TRBD1, 6 bases. With 0 bases removed from V and 9 bases from J, the gap between germline ends came to 21 bases. Germline loops: CDR1 LGHNA, CDR2 YNFKEQ. This CDR3 contains 18 residues. DNA for the CDR3: TGTGCCAGCAGCCAAGACCCGGGATTCGGAACCAGGGGTTCACCCCTCCACTTT. Translation gives CASSQDPGFGTRGSPLHF.

A word on this clonotype: The junction shows a germline mismatch at one end, possibly a read error. This CDR3 is CASGLLDGIQETQYF. The CDR3 DNA follows: TGCGCCAGCGGCTTGCTTGATGGGATACAAGAGACCCAGTACTTC. The chain joins TRBV5-1 to TRBJ2-5; D is unclear. The CDR3 runs to 15 residues. CDR1 SGHRS and CDR2 YFSETQ come from the germline V gene.

This clonotype was found once. The V and J genes are TRBV19 and TRBJ1-1; D possibly corresponds to TRBD1 (6 bases). V was cut by 7 bases and J by 5 bases, with 14 bases left in between. The CDR3 is 13 amino acids. Germline V gene sequence: CDR1 LNHDA, CDR2 SQIVND (reference sequence). The CDR3 DNA reads as TGTGCCAGTACGGTCCGAGGGGGGACTGAAGCTTTCTTT. Residues: CASTVRGGTEAFF.

The sample holds a few counts of this clonotype. The chain links TRBV14 to TRBJ2-4; D not resolved. Germline loops: CDR1 SGHDN, CDR2 FVKESK. The CDR3 has 13 residues. Trimming pared 1 base from V and 6 bases from J, leaving 7 bases between. The CDR3 DNA reads TGTGCCAGCAGCCAAGGGGTGGGAAACATTCAGTACTTC. Amino acid sequence: CASSQGVGNIQYF.

This clonotype was counted once. This chain joins TRBV20-1 and TRBJ2-7; D unclear. The germline gives CDR1 DFQATT, CDR2 SNEGSKA (reference sequence). The V gene lost 6 bases and the J gene lost 5 bases, with 11 bases spanning the gap. The CDR3 is 11 residues long. CDR3 in DNA: TGCAGTGCCTATGCCACCCACGAGCAGTACTTC. It is translated as CSAYATHEQYF.

This sequence joins TRBV20-1 and TRBJ2-7; 7 nucleotides align to TRBD2. Per the germline V gene, CDR1 is DFQATT and CDR2 is SNEGSKA (reference sequence). V shed 5 bases and J 2 bases; nucleotides not matched to a gene: 6. This CDR3 region has 13 residues. The CDR3 DNA follows: TGCAGTGCTCGGCTAGCGGATGCCTACGAGCAGTACTTC. Residues: CSARLADAYEQYF.

This rearrangement joins TRBV12-3 or TRBV12-4 to TRBJ2-3, with unresolved D. CDR3 size: 14 residues. Trimming cost V 5 bases and J 14 bases, with 23 bases left between them. The CDR3 loop reads CASSPPGVWEKLYF. In DNA, the CDR3 is TGTGCCAGCAGTCCCCCTGGGGTGTGGGAAAAACTGTATTTT.

The table lists this clonotype with a few counts. This chain joins TRBV6-2 or TRBV6-3 and TRBJ2-3; tentatively, D is TRBD1 (5 bases). Germline loops: CDR1 MNHEY, CDR2 SVGEGT. This CDR3 contains 17 residues. V lost 8 bases and J lost 3, with 24 bases in between. CDR3 in DNA: TGTGCCAGCGGTCCTGAGGCCAGGGCTGGTAGGACAGATACGCAGTATTTT. Protein: CASGPEARAGRTDTQYF.

This chain links TRBV27 with TRBJ1-1; D is unresolved. The germline V gene has CDR1 MNHEY and CDR2 SMNVEV (reference sequence). The CDR3 has 13 residues. V was pared by 4 bases and J by 3 bases, with 9 bases between. The CDR3 spells CASSSKGYTEAFF. The CDR3 DNA reads TGTGCCAGCAGTTCGAAGGGTTACACTGAAGCTTTCTTT.

The CDR3 DNA reads as TGCAGTGCCTCACCCGACAGGGGGCCGGACAATCAGCCCCAGCATTTT. Its translation: CSASPDRGPDNQPQHF. This chain links TRBV20-1 with TRBJ1-5, with 10 positions matching TRBD1. The germline V gene encodes CDR1 DFQATT and CDR2 SNEGSKA (reference sequence). The CDR3 runs 16 residues. V was clipped by 6 bases and J by 3 bases; unmatched bases: 11.

This sequence joins TRBV20-1 and TRBJ1-2; D remains unclear. CDR1 is DFQATT and CDR2 is SNEGSKA in the germline V gene (reference sequence). The V end was cut by 7 bases, the J end by 4 bases, with 22 bases between. The CDR3 runs to 15 residues. The CDR3 protein is CSVSPVTLLAYGYTF. Written as DNA, the CDR3 is TGCAGTGTTAGTCCTGTGACACTATTGGCCTATGGCTACACCTTC.

The count of this clonotype is one. This chain connects TRBV10-3 to TRBJ2-3; the match to TRBD2 covers 7 bases. The V segment lost 7 bases and the J segment 1 base; nucleotides outside the gene matches: 5. Germline CDR1 is ENHRY and CDR2 is SYGVKD. The CDR3 has 14 residues. The CDR3 spells CAITPRGGTDTQYF. The CDR3, as DNA: TGTGCCATCACTCCCCGGGGGGGCACAGATACGCAGTATTTT.

A remark on this clonotype: A read error may account for a junction end that differs from germline. CDR3 bases: TGTGTCACCAGTACCACAACCAGCAATCAGCCCCAGCATTTT. Amino acids: CVTSTTTSNQPQHF. The gene calls are TRBV24-1 and TRBJ1-5; D is unresolved. Germline V lookup: CDR1 KGHDR, CDR2 SFDVKD. The CDR3 consists of 14 residues.

As concerns this clonotype: At one end the junction does not follow the germline gene, possibly because of a read error. The chain carries TRBV5-1 and TRBJ1-1; possible D gene TRBD1, 5 bases. Germline-derived CDR1 and CDR2 are SGHRS and YFSETQ. The CDR3 has 13 amino acids. CDR3 amino acids: CAGSLDKNTEAFF. As DNA, the CDR3 is TGCGCCGGCAGCCTGGACAAGAACACTGAAGCTTTCTTT.

This chain connects TRBV9 to TRBJ2-1, with 9 bases aligning to TRBD1. V was pared by 4 bases and J by 6 bases, with 17 bases of the junction left unmatched. CDR1 is SGDLS, CDR2 YYNGEE, per germline. The CDR3 extends over 18 amino acids. CDR3 protein: CASSPYGTGLLAGNEQFF. The CDR3 DNA reads TGTGCCAGCAGCCCATATGGGACAGGGCTATTGGCGGGCAATGAGCAGTTCTTC.